The clone carrying this T cell receptor beta chain was counted ten times or more. The data derive from a study of regulatory T cells in long-lasting Graves disease. Across the whole study: Patients with new Graves' disease had used antithyroid drugs below 3 months.

Combining iRepertoire HTBI primers with Arm-PCR of CDR3 regions, the authors built TCR beta libraries. TCRdb independently ran MiXCR on the multiplex PCR reads; one entry per CDR3 protein. The data hold about 380,000 distinct CDR3 sequences, with about 14% observed a single time. Germline V gene lookup returns CDR1 SGHAT and CDR2 FQNNGV. The length of the CDR3 is 15 residues. V lost 3 bases and J 6 bases, leaving 16 bases between the germline ends. Described time point: newly diagnosed GD, antithyroid drugs for less than 3 months. From PBMCs, RNA was extracted and then used to make the TCR library. The TCR was taken from a female donor with Graves disease. The V gene is TRBV11-2, the J gene TRBJ2-3, with D perhaps matching TRBD2 (6 bases). Sequencing was performed on peripheral blood mononuclear cells (PBMCs), taken at new diagnosis, from a patient treated with antithyroid drugs. CDR3 protein: CASSLEGGISDTQYF. The CDR3 coding sequence is TGTGCCAGCAGCTTGGAGGGTGGTATATCGGATACGCAGTATTTT.